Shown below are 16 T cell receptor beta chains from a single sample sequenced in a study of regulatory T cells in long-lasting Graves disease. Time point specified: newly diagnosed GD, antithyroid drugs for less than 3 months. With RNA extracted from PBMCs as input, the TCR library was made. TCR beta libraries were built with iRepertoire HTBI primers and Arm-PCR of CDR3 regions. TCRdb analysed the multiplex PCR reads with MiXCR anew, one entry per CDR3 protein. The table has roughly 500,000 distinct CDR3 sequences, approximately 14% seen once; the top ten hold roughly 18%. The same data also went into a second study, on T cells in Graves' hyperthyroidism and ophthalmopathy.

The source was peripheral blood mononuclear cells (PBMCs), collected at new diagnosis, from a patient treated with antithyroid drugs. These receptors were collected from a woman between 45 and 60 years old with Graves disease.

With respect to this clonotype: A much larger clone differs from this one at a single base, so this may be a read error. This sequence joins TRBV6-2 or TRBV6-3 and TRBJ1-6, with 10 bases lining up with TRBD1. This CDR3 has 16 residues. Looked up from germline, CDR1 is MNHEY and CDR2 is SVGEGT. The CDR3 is CAISDRGRNFNSPLHF. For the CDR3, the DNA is TGTGCCATCAGTGACAGGGGGCGGAATTTTAATTCACCCCTCCACTTT.

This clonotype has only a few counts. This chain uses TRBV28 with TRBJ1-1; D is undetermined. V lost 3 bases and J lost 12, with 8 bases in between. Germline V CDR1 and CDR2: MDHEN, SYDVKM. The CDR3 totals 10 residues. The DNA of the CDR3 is TGTGCCAGCAGTTTTAGAAAGACTTTCTTT. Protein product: CASSFRKTFF.

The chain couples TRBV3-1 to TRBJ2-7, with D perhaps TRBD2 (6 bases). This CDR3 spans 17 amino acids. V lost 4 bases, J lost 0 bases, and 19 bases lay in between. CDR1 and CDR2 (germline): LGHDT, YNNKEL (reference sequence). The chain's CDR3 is CASSLRSLGRYSYEQYF. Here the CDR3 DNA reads TGTGCCAGCAGCCTCCGGTCCCTCGGGAGATACTCCTACGAGCAGTACTTC.

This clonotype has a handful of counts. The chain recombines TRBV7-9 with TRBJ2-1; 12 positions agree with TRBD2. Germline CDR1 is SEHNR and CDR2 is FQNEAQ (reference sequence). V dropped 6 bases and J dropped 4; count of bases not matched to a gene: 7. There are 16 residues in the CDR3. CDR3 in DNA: TGTGCCAGCAGTCCCGTACTAGCGGGAGGTTACAATGAGCAGTTCTTC. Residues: CASSPVLAGGYNEQFF.

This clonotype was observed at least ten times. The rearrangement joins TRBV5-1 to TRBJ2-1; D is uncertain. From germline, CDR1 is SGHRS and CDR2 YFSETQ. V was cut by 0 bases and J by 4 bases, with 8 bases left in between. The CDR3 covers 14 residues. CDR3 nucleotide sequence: TGCGCCAGCAGCTTGGGTAATGGATACAATGAGCAGTTCTTC. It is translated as CASSLGNGYNEQFF.

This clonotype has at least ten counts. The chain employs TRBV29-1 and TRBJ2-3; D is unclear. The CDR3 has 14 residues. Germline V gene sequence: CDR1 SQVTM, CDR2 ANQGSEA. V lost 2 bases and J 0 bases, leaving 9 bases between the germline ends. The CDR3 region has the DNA TGCAGCGTTGAACCCGCAGCCAGCACAGATACGCAGTATTTT. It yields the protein CSVEPAASTDTQYF.

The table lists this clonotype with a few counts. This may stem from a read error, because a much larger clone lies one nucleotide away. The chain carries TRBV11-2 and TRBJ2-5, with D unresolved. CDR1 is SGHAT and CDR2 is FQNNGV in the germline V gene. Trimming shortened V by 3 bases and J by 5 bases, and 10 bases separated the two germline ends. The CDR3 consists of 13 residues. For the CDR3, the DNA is TGTGCCAGCAGCTTTGGGGTTCGGGAGACCCAGTACTTC. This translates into CASSFGVRETQYF.

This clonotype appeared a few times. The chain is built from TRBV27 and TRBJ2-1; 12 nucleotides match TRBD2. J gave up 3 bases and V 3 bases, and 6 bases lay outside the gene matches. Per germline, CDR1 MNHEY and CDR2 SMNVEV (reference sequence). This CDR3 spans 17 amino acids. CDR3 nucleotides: TGTGCCAGCAGTTTCCAATCACTAGCGGGAGGCTACAATGAGCAGTTCTTC. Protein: CASSFQSLAGGYNEQFF.

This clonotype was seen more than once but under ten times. The CDR3 DNA sequence: TGTGCCAGCAGCGGACGAGGGCCCTTAACAGATACGCAGTATTTT. It encodes CASSGRGPLTDTQYF. The V gene is TRBV9, the J gene TRBJ2-3; D might be TRBD2 (5 bases). Looked up from germline, CDR1 is SGDLS and CDR2 is YYNGEE. V was cut by 3 bases and J by 3 bases, with 14 bases left in between. CDR3 size: 15 residues.

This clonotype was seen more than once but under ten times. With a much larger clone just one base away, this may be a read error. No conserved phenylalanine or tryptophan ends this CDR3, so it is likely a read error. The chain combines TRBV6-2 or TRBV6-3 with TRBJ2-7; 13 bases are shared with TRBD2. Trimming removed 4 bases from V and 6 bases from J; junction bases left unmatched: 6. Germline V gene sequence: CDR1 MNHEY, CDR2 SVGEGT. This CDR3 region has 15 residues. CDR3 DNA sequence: TGTGCCAGCAGTTTTAGGACTAGCGGGAGTGGCGAGCAGTACCTC. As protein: CASSFRTSGSGEQYL.

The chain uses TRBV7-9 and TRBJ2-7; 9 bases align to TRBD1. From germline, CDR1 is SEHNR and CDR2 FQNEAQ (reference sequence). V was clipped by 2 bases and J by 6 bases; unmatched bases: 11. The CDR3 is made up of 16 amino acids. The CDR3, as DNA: TGTGCCAGCAGCTTACTCAGGACAGGGGAACTAGGCGAGCAGTACTTC. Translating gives CASSLLRTGELGEQYF.

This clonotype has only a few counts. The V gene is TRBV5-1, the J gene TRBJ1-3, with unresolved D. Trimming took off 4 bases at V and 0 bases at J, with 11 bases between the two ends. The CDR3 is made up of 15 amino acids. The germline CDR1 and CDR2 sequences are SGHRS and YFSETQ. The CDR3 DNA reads TGCGCCAGCAGCCCCTCGACGGACTCTGGAAACACCATATATTTT. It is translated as CASSPSTDSGNTIYF.

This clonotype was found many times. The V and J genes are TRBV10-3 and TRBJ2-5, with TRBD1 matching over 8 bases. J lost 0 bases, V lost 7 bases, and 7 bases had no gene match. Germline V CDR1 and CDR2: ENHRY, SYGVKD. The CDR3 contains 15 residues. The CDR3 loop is CAINPGGLDQETQYF. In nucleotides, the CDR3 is TGTGCCATCAACCCAGGGGGCTTGGACCAAGAGACCCAGTACTTC.

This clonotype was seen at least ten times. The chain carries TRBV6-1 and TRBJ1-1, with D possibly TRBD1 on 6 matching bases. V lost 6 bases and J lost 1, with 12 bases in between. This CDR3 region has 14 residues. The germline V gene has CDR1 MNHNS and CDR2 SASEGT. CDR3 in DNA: TGTGCCAGCAGATCCCCGACAGGGAACACTGAAGCTTTCTTT. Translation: CASRSPTGNTEAFF.

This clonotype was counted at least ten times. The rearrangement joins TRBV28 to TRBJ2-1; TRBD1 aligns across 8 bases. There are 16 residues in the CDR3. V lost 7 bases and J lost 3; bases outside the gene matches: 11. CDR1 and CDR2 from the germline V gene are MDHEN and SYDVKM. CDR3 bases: TGTGCCAGCACGGACAGGGTGGATGGGATCTACAATGAGCAGTTCTTC. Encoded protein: CASTDRVDGIYNEQFF.

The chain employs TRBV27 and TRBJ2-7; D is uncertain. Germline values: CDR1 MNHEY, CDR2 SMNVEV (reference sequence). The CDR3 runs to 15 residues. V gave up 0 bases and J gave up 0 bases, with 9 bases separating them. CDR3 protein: CASSLSSQSSYEQYF. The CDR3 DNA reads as TGTGCCAGCAGTTTATCGAGCCAGAGCTCCTACGAGCAGTACTTC.